The 13 T cell receptor beta chains reported below all come from one sample, sequenced in a study of cytomegalovirus exposure and HLA in healthy donors. PCR amplification relied on 60 Vbeta primers (plus 13 Jbeta primers). Data came from immunoSEQ multiplex PCR; TCRdb stores just in-frame clones and leaves some out. The table has fewer than 90,000 clones, approximately 70% seen once. Material: PBMCs. The receptor source for this set is a woman between 50 and 59 years old in good health and CMV-seropositive.

The V call is TRBV29-1, the J call TRBJ2-2; D possibly corresponds to TRBD1 (5 bases). The CDR3 sequence is 13 residues long. V lost 6 bases, J lost 4 bases, and 12 bases lay in between. Germline CDR1 and CDR2: SQVTM and ANQGSEA. This CDR3 reads CSVQGFGTGELFF. The CDR3 coding sequence is TGCAGCGTCCAGGGTTTCGGCACCGGGGAGCTGTTTTTT.

This clone was counted a few times. The sample has other DNA sequences that encode this CDR3 too. The chain joins TRBV28 to TRBJ1-2; maybe TRBD1 (6 bases). This CDR3 contains 12 residues. With 5 bases removed from V and 5 bases from J, the gap between germline ends came to 9 bases. Per the germline V gene, CDR1 is MDHEN and CDR2 is SYDVKM. Here the CDR3 reads CASSLRGYGYTF. Written as DNA, the CDR3 is TGTGCCAGCAGTCTCAGGGGATATGGCTACACCTTC.

This clone was recorded a few times. The chain joins TRBV29-1 to TRBJ2-7; 7 bases align to TRBD2. V trimming: 4 bases; J trimming: 2 bases; junction bases outside the gene matches: 11. This CDR3 comprises 15 residues. The germline V gene encodes CDR1 SQVTM and CDR2 ANQGSEA. CDR3 sequence reads: CSVVASGLLPYEQYF. The CDR3 DNA reads TGCAGCGTTGTGGCTAGCGGTCTATTACCCTACGAGCAGTACTTC.

There are a few counts of this clone. The chain employs TRBV19 and TRBJ2-7, with TRBD2 as a possible D gene (6 bases). V lost 3 bases and J lost 7, with 16 bases in between. Germline-derived CDR1 and CDR2 are LNHDA and SQIVND (reference sequence). This CDR3 region has 14 residues. CDR3 protein: CASSIGDSTTEQYF. The CDR3 DNA is TGTGCCAGTAGTATTGGGGACTCTACAACTGAGCAGTACTTC.

The CDR3 nucleotides read TGTGCCAGCAGCCAGAAAGGGGGGGATGGGGACTATGGCTACACCTTC. Translation: CASSQKGGDGDYGYTF. The chain recombines TRBV13 with TRBJ1-2; D is perhaps TRBD1 (6 bases). V shed 5 bases and J shed 3 bases, with 19 bases lying between them. CDR3 length: 16 amino acids. Germline CDR1 and CDR2: PRHDT and FYEKMQ (reference sequence). The whole variable domain, remainder taken from reference TRBV13 and TRBJ1-2, is AAGVIQSPRHLIKEKRETATLKCYPIPRHDTVYWYQQGPGQDPQFLISFYEKMQSDKGSIPDRFSAQQFSDYHSELNMSSLELGDSALYFCASSQKGGDGDYGYTFGSGTRLTVV.

Regarding this clone: An end of the junction does not agree with germline; a read error may underlie this. The V call is TRBV7-9, the J call TRBJ1-2; possible D gene TRBD1, 5 bases. The CDR3 extends over 13 amino acids. Germline values: CDR1 SEHNR, CDR2 FQNEAQ (reference sequence). The CDR3, as DNA: TGTTCCAGCAGCTTGGGCAGGGAGGATGGCTACACCTTC. This sequence encodes CSSSLGREDGYTF. Supplemented by reference TRBV7-9 and TRBJ1-2, the full variable domain reads DTGVSQNPRHKITKRGQNVTFRCDPISEHNRLYWYRQTLGQGPEFLTYFQNEAQLEKSRLLSDRFSAERPKGSFSTLEIQRTEQGDSAMYLCSSSLGREDGYTFGSGTRLTVV.

The chain has TRBV27 and TRBJ1-1; no clear D. V gave up 3 bases and J gave up 1 base, with 12 bases separating them. Germline V gives CDR1 MNHEY, CDR2 SMNVEV (reference sequence). This CDR3 region has 15 residues. CDR3 in amino acids: CASSFSMSRNTEAFF. The CDR3 DNA reads TGTGCCAGCAGTTTTTCGATGAGTAGGAACACTGAAGCTTTCTTT.

This sequence joins TRBV19 and TRBJ1-1; 9 bases fit TRBD1. V shed 3 bases, J shed 4 bases, and the junction held 9 bases outside the gene matches. CDR1 is LNHDA and CDR2 is SQIVND in the germline V gene (reference sequence). The CDR3 is 16 residues long. CDR3 DNA: TGTGCCAGTAGTATCTTCCCGGGACAGGGAAGCACTGAAGCTTTCTTT. This gives the protein CASSIFPGQGSTEAFF. Full variable domain (missing parts from reference TRBV19 and TRBJ1-1): DGGITQSPKYLFRKEGQNVTLSCEQNLNHDAMYWYRQDPGQGLRLIYYSQIVNDFQKGDIAEGYSVSREKKESFPLTVTSAQKNPTAFYLCASSIFPGQGSTEAFFGQGTRLTVV.

The genes are TRBV10-3 and TRBJ1-1, with 9 bases matching TRBD1. This CDR3 has 17 amino acids. Per germline, CDR1 ENHRY and CDR2 SYGVKD. V trimming: 4 bases; J trimming: 2 bases; junction bases outside the gene matches: 11. The CDR3, as DNA: TGTGCCATCAGTGCTGGGACAGGGACGGGAAGCAACACTGAAGCTTTCTTT. Its translation is CAISAGTGTGSNTEAFF.

This clone was detected many times. The chain carries TRBV6-1 and TRBJ1-2, with no clear D. The V and J ends lost 2 bases and 0 bases respectively, with 7 bases between them. The CDR3 has 14 amino acids. The germline gives CDR1 MNHNS, CDR2 SASEGT. The CDR3 DNA reads as TGTGCCAGCAGTGAAAGACACCCTAACTATGGCTACACCTTC. It is translated as CASSERHPNYGYTF.

This clone came up once. The chain carries TRBV5-8 and TRBJ1-2; TRBD1 aligns across 9 bases. CDR1 is SGHTS and CDR2 is YDEGEE in the germline V gene. This CDR3 has 13 residues. Unmatched junction bases numbered 4, after V lost 5 bases and J lost 5 bases. The CDR3 region has the DNA TGTGCCAGCAGGTCCGGGACAGGGTATGGCTACACCTTC. Amino acids: CASRSGTGYGYTF. Based on the CDR3 plus reference TRBV5-8 and TRBJ1-2, the full variable domain is EAGVTQSPTHLIKTRGQQATLRCSPISGHTSVYWYQQALGLGLQFLLWYDEGEERNRGNFPPRFSGRQFPNYSSELNVNALELEDSALYLCASRSGTGYGYTFGSGTRLTVV.

This clone appeared a few times. The chain combines TRBV11-2 with TRBJ2-3, with 9 bases fitting TRBD1. The CDR3 runs 17 residues. The V segment lost 5 bases and the J segment 4 bases; nucleotides outside the gene matches: 13. CDR1 is SGHAT, CDR2 FQNNGV, per germline. The CDR3 DNA sequence: TGTGCCAGCAGCCCGCGAACCGGGACAGGGAGGGCAGATACGCAGTATTTT. It translates to CASSPRTGTGRADTQYF. The complete variable domain, with remaining parts taken from reference TRBV11-2 and TRBJ2-3, reads EAGVAQSPRYKIIEKRQSVAFWCNPISGHATLYWYQQILGQGPKLLIQFQNNGVVDDSQLPKDRFSAERLKGVDSTLKIQPAKLEDSAVYLCASSPRTGTGRADTQYFGPGTRLTVL.

This clone occurred once. The chain recombines TRBV27 with TRBJ2-1, with 7 bases lining up with TRBD2. J was trimmed by 9 bases and V by 7 bases; bases with no gene match: 6. This CDR3 region has 12 residues. Germline lookup yields CDR1 MNHEY and CDR2 SMNVEV (reference sequence). Written as DNA, the CDR3 is TGTGCCAGCAACCTCTGGGGGGGTGAGCAGTTCTTC. This codes for CASNLWGGEQFF.